One sample yielded the 8 T cell receptor beta chains listed below, sequenced in a study of blood T cell repertoires in COVID-19. Profiled with immunoSEQ multiplex PCR; TCRdb holds only in-frame clones, not every one. This sample carries more than 250,000 clones, more than 75% of them seen once, and the ten largest clones take approximately 5.3%. The source material was PBMCs or T cells enriched from blood (not recorded which). The receptors were sampled from a woman aged 25 to 39 who had recovered from COVID-19.

V is TRBV5-1 and J is TRBJ1-2; possible D gene TRBD1, 6 bases. CDR1 SGHRS and CDR2 YFSETQ come from the germline V gene. V lost 0 bases and J lost 8, with 17 bases in between. The CDR3 length is 15 residues. The CDR3 DNA sequence: TGCGCCAGCAGCTTGGAAGGTACAGGGTCAAGGGGCTACACCTTC. It yields the protein CASSLEGTGSRGYTF. Variable domain in full (rest from reference TRBV5-1 and TRBJ1-2): KAGVTQTPRYLIKTRGQQVTLSCSPISGHRSVSWYQQTPGQGLQFLFEYFSETQRNKGNFPGRFSGRQFSNSRSEMNVSTLELGDSALYLCASSLEGTGSRGYTFGSGTRLTVV.

V and J are TRBV7-9 and TRBJ1-1; D remains unclear. The V and J ends lost 7 bases and 6 bases respectively, with 24 bases between them. Germline V gene lookup returns CDR1 SEHNR and CDR2 FQNEAQ (reference sequence). The CDR3 contains 16 residues. This CDR3 reads CASTDSRKTVTAEAFF. In DNA, the CDR3 is TGTGCCAGCACAGATTCCCGGAAGACTGTGACGGCTGAAGCTTTCTTT.

The chain couples TRBV10-2 to TRBJ1-2; D gene ambiguous. Germline assignment: CDR1 WSHSY and CDR2 SAAADI. Trimming took 4 bases from V and 4 from J, leaving 4 bases between them. The CDR3 loop spans 11 amino acids. This CDR3 reads CASSAVYGYTF. Written as DNA, the CDR3 is TGCGCCAGCAGTGCTGTCTATGGCTACACCTTC.

V usage is TRBV9 and J usage is TRBJ2-7, with D tentatively TRBD1 (5 bases). CDR3 length: 14 residues. In germline, CDR1 is SGDLS, CDR2 YYNGEE. V was clipped by 2 bases and J by 5 bases, with 14 bases between them. The DNA of the CDR3 is TGTGCCAGCAGCGTGAGCAACAGGTACAACGAGCAGTACTTC. Translated: CASSVSNRYNEQYF.

This chain links TRBV5-1 with TRBJ1-2; 7 bases match TRBD1. From germline, CDR1 is SGHRS and CDR2 YFSETQ. Trimming took 1 base from V and 7 from J; bases not matched to a gene: 13. The CDR3 has 16 amino acids. The chain's CDR3 is CASSLLGGYRAAGYTF. In DNA, the CDR3 is TGCGCCAGCAGCTTGCTAGGGGGCTACAGGGCGGCTGGCTACACCTTC.

The J gene is TRBJ1-5, the V gene TRBV3-1 (or the pseudogene TRBV3-2); unclear D gene. Trimming removed 0 bases from V and 4 bases from J, with 10 bases in between. CDR3 length: 15 amino acids. Germline loops: CDR1 LGHDT, CDR2 YNNKEL (reference sequence). The CDR3 region has the DNA TGTGCCAGCAGCCAAGATTACGTCCGGAATCAGCCCCAGCATTTT. Translation: CASSQDYVRNQPQHF.

The chain recombines TRBV7-9 with TRBJ1-3; D perhaps matches TRBD1 (5 bases). V was cut by 6 bases and J by 2 bases, with 14 bases left in between. This CDR3 is built from 15 residues. Germline loops: CDR1 SEHNR, CDR2 FQNEAQ (reference sequence). The CDR3 spells CASSSDRPTGNTIYF. Written as DNA, the CDR3 is TGTGCCAGCAGTTCCGACAGACCCACTGGAAACACCATATATTTT.

V is TRBV3-1 (or the pseudogene TRBV3-2) and J is TRBJ2-1; D perhaps matches TRBD2 (5 bases). Germline V gene data show CDR1 as LGHDT and CDR2 as YNNKEL (reference sequence). The CDR3 length is 14 residues. V lost 2 bases to trimming and J lost 5 bases, with 10 bases between them. CDR3 sequence (DNA): TGTGCCAGCAGCCAATTGTCGGGGAACAATGAGCAGTTCTTC. It yields the protein CASSQLSGNNEQFF.